This T cell receptor (beta chain) was recovered during a study of beta chain features in type 1 diabetes. The V gene lost 5 bases and the J gene lost 1 base, with 12 bases spanning the gap. The germline V gene has CDR1 MDHEN and CDR2 SYDVKM. The CDR3 loop spans 14 amino acids. As every portion of the isolated RNA was reverse transcribed, the sequencing read expressed TCRB transcripts. This table comes from immunoSEQ multiplex PCR, and its TCRdb copy is limited to in-frame clones, with some not included. The table lists roughly 700,000 clones, 13% of them singletons. About this clone itself: What it recognizes is unknown.

Findings and limits, study-wide: Moderate yet significant TCRB CDR3 shortening was seen in Type 1 diabetes patients in all four CD4+ subsets.

Sequencing input: naive CD4+ T cells from blood. This TCR was recovered from a man younger than 35 with type 1 diabetes. The chain couples TRBV28 to TRBJ2-7; no firm D call. This CDR3 is CASSGFGVSYEQYF. The CDR3 DNA sequence: TGTGCCAGCAGTGGATTCGGTGTTTCCTACGAGCAGTACTTC.